These T cell receptor beta chains were read from a single sample in a study of cytomegalovirus exposure and HLA in healthy donors. The protocol was immunoSEQ multiplex PCR, while the TCRdb copy is restricted to in-frame clones and leaves out a portion. Of approximately 190,000 clones listed, approximately 77% are singletons. The sample was PBMCs. The receptors originated from a man between 35 and 55 years old in good health and CMV-seropositive. Both conserved end residues are part of each CDR3. D genes are given only for firm matches. Not every row has a clone size; where given, it reads once, few, many or a size class.

NA TRBJ2-7 NA TRBV28 CASIDGTTYEQYF TGTGCCAGCATCGACGGGACAACCTACGAGCAGTACTTC
NA TRBJ2-7 TRBD1 TRBV18 CASSPPGTGNEQYF TGTGCCAGCTCACCACCCGGGACAGGGAACGAGCAGTACTTC
NA TRBJ2-7 TRBD2 TRBV27 CASSRTSGTVSEQYF TGTGCCAGCAGTCGGACTAGCGGGACGGTCAGCGAGCAGTACTTC
NA TRBJ1-2 NA TRBV5-6 CASSLGGGLNYGYTF TGTGCCAGCAGCTTGGGGGGAGGACTTAACTATGGCTACACCTTC
NA TRBJ1-3 TRBD1 TRBV9 CASSGGTDSGNTIYF TGTGCCAGCAGCGGGGGGACAGACTCTGGAAACACCATATATTTT
few TRBJ1-3 NA TRBV9 CASSQQGLSGNTIYF TGTGCCAGCAGCCAACAGGGCCTCTCTGGAAACACCATATATTTT
NA TRBJ1-2 NA TRBV29-1 CSVEGADYGYTF TGCAGCGTTGAAGGGGCAGACTACGGCTACACCTTC
NA TRBJ2-7 TRBD1 TRBV7-9 CASSRTGGSYEQYF TGTGCCAGCAGCCGGACAGGGGGCTCCTACGAGCAGTACTTC
few TRBJ1-5 NA TRBV9 CASSVAGRSRINQPQHF TGTGCCAGCAGCGTAGCAGGCAGGTCCCGTATCAATCAGCCCCAGCATTTT
once TRBJ2-7 TRBD2 TRBV6-5 CAISPGLAASYEQYF TGTGCCATCAGTCCAGGACTAGCGGCCTCCTACGAGCAGTACTTC
NA TRBJ1-5 NA TRBV4-1 CASSQDSEARQPQHF TGCGCCAGCAGCCAAGATTCCGAAGCTAGGCAGCCCCAGCATTTT
NA TRBJ2-7 TRBD2 TRBV11-1 CASSSSTSPRGEQYF TGTGCCAGCAGCTCCTCGACTAGCCCGAGGGGCGAGCAGTACTTC
NA TRBJ1-4 NA TRBV18 CASSPTREEKLFF TGTGCCAGCTCACCAACGAGGGAGGAAAAACTGTTTTTT
NA TRBJ1-3 NA TRBV15 CATSRDATGYSGNTIYF TGTGCCACCAGCAGAGACGCGACAGGCTACTCTGGAAACACCATATATTTT
NA TRBJ1-3 NA TRBV7-6 CASSPRGNTIYF TGTGCCAGCAGCCCCAGGGGAAACACCATATATTTT
few TRBJ2-7 TRBD2 TRBV5-1 CASSLGGLAGSSYEQYF TGCGCCAGCAGCTTGGGAGGATTAGCGGGGTCCTCCTACGAGCAGTACTTC
NA TRBJ1-3 TRBD1 TRBV6-6 CASRADRGSGNTIYF TGTGCCAGCAGGGCCGACAGGGGGTCTGGAAACACCATATATTTT
NA TRBJ2-1 TRBD2 TRBV5-6 CASSWGLAGGLYNEQFF TGTGCCAGCAGCTGGGGACTAGCGGGGGGGCTGTACAATGAGCAGTTCTTC
NA TRBJ2-7 NA TRBV7-9 CASSRGTPRTYEQYF TGTGCCAGCAGCCGTGGGACACCTCGTACCTACGAGCAGTACTTC
NA TRBJ2-1 TRBD2 TRBV19 CASSQRGGSSYNEQFF TGTGCCAGTAGCCAGCGGGGGGGATCCTCCTACAATGAGCAGTTCTTC
NA TRBJ2-3 NA TRBV9 CASSPSGSTDTQYF TGTGCCAGCAGCCCGAGCGGGAGCACAGATACGCAGTATTTT
few TRBJ2-7 NA TRBV7-9 CASRPVRERDYEQYF TGTGCCAGCAGACCAGTACGGGAGAGAGACTACGAGCAGTACTTC
few TRBJ2-1 NA TRBV2 CASKNRIANEQFF TGTGCCAGCAAAAACCGCATAGCCAATGAGCAGTTCTTC
NA TRBJ2-5 NA TRBV7-2 CASSFGGLETQYF TGTGCCAGCAGCTTCGGGGGTTTAGAGACCCAGTACTTC
NA TRBJ2-5 TRBD1 TRBV4-3 CASSPGQGQSFPQYF TGCGCCAGCAGCCCGGGACAGGGCCAATCGTTTCCCCAGTACTTC
NA TRBJ2-7 NA TRBV19 CASSIVNSYEQYF TGTGCCAGTAGTATAGTAAATAGCTACGAGCAGTACTTC
NA TRBJ1-2 NA TRBV10-3 CAIKEGSSNYGYTF TGTGCCATCAAGGAGGGGTCCTCTAACTATGGCTACACCTTC
NA TRBJ2-3 TRBD2 TRBV19 CASSRSGGAVDTQYF TGTGCCAGTAGCCGTAGCGGGGGGGCCGTAGATACGCAGTATTTT
NA TRBJ2-2 TRBD2 TRBV5-4 CAITGASGRSTGELFF TGTGCCATAACGGGGGCTAGCGGGAGGTCGACCGGGGAGCTGTTTTTT
NA TRBJ2-7 TRBD2 TRBV7-3 CASSSTSGAEQYF TGTGCCAGCAGCTCGACTAGCGGGGCCGAGCAGTACTTC
NA TRBJ2-1 NA TRBV4-2 CASSQGQSSYNEQFF TGTGCCAGCAGCCAAGGACAGAGCTCCTACAATGAGCAGTTCTTC
NA TRBJ2-5 TRBD1 TRBV2 CASREGQEETQYF TGTGCCAGCAGAGAGGGACAGGAGGAGACCCAGTACTTC
NA TRBJ1-5 NA TRBV21-1 CASSKGVNYSNQPQHF TGTGCCAGCAGCAAAGGAGTAAACTATAGCAATCAGCCCCAGCATTTT
NA TRBJ2-1 TRBD2 TRBV4-2 CASSQQGLAGGLGVGREQFF TGTGCCAGCAGCCAACAGGGACTAGCGGGGGGGCTAGGTGTGGGCCGGGAGCAGTTCTTC
NA TRBJ1-6 TRBD1 TRBV5-1 CASSRGQGNSPLHF TGCGCCAGCAGCAGGGGACAGGGGAATTCACCCCTCCACTTT
NA TRBJ1-5 NA TRBV19 CASSNTWPSNQPQHF TGTGCCAGTAGCAATACATGGCCTAGCAATCAGCCCCAGCATTTT
NA TRBJ2-7 NA TRBV30 CAWTPVERSYSYEQYF TGTGCCTGGACCCCCGTTGAGAGGTCCTACTCCTACGAGCAGTACTTC
NA TRBJ2-2 NA TRBV5-1 CASSLEDSFTGELFF TGCGCCAGCAGCTTGGAGGACTCTTTCACCGGGGAGCTGTTTTTT
NA TRBJ1-2 TRBD1 TRBV7-9 CASSQQGAEVGYGYTF TGTGCCAGCAGCCAACAGGGGGCGGAGGTTGGCTATGGCTACACCTTC
NA TRBJ2-1 NA TRBV14 CASSQLVYNEQFF TGTGCCAGCAGCCAATTAGTATACAATGAGCAGTTCTTC